This is a list of T cell receptor beta chains from one sample in a study of cytomegalovirus exposure and HLA in healthy donors. The data were produced by immunoSEQ multiplex PCR, yet TCRdb's version contains in-frame clones alone and is incomplete. The sample carries around 180,000 clones, around 84% recorded once. The sequencing input was PBMCs. The receptors were gathered from a woman aged 18-29 years in good health and CMV-seronegative. The conserved cysteine and the conserved F or W are not part of the CDR3 here. Clone sizes are given selectively: once, few, many, or a class where the clone is expanded.

length,size,V,CDR3
10,.,TRBV7-9,SSSSYLPEQF
13,.,TRBV2,ASGKEAGGRNEQF
14,.,TRBV7-9,ASSFRQGVGTGELF
10,.,TRBV18,ASSPYRGIAF
12,.,TRBV7-9,ASSSPRELRTQY
13,.,TRBV5-6,ASSPLQGGSYEQY
11,.,TRBV29-1,SALDRGNYGYT
12,.,TRBV28,ASIVGGAGNTIY
11,once,TRBV7-6,ASSPSAGLEAF
13,.,TRBV19,ASSPRGSRTGELF
10,few,TRBV2,ASTGEGEKLF
15,.,TRBV7-2,ASSLVRAGGPGNEQF
10,.,TRBV30,AWSHRSNEQF
13,.,TRBV5-1,ASSSEDRAADTQY
13,.,TRBV30,AWSVPDRSNQPQH
12,.,TRBV19,ASSIMTMNQPQH
11,.,TRBV18,ASSSGTGPGYT
12,.,TRBV19,ASSIKTGTYGYT
14,.,TRBV7-8,ASSLRPTGSTDTQY
13,.,TRBV4-1,ASSQGGPRNYGYT
13,.,TRBV5-1,ASSSGLSGGNEQF
13,.,TRBV6-1,ASGIASPSTGELF
13,.,TRBV5-4,ASSPSGGVSYEQY
13,once,TRBV7-8,ASSALAGGLETQY
11,.,TRBV18,ASSRGGLDTQY
12,.,TRBV2,ASGRQGATYEQY
13,.,TRBV27,ASRTPGQGDYGYT